The 32 T cell receptor beta chains presented below share a single source sample, sequenced in a study of CD8 T cells in ankylosing spondylitis. For these TCRs, the target antigens are not known. Study-level results: Typical of ankylosing spondylitis blood, it appeared, was a TCR beta motif of roughly eight highly homologous variants.

TCRdb independently ran MiXCR on the 5' RACE reads; one entry per CDR3 protein. The sample includes about 840,000 distinct CDR3 sequences, 12% seen only once; the top ten take about 0.5%. Source material: blood, either unsorted or a sorted T cell fraction (not recorded which). The source of these receptors is a male donor with ankylosing spondylitis.

CDR3 coding DNA: TGTGCCAGCAGCTTAAAACAGGCCACATTTAGCAATCAGCCCCAGCATTTT. Amino acids: CASSLKQATFSNQPQHF. The chain couples TRBV5-6 to TRBJ1-5, with D perhaps matching TRBD1 (5 bases). Germline V gene data show CDR1 as SGHDT and CDR2 as YYEEEE. V was shortened by 2 bases and J by 0 bases, with 15 bases between the two germline ends. The CDR3 has 17 residues.

This clonotype was seen a handful of times. This rearrangement joins TRBV4-2 to TRBJ2-4, with TRBD2 as a possible D gene (6 bases). The V gene's germline CDR1 is LGHNA and CDR2 YNFKEQ. The CDR3 has 17 residues. V was pared by 4 bases and J by 0 bases, with 16 bases between. The CDR3 here is CASSRLSGRLAKNIQYF. The CDR3 DNA sequence: TGTGCCAGCAGCCGCCTAAGCGGGCGATTAGCCAAAAACATTCAGTACTTC.

The sample holds a few counts of this clonotype. The chain couples TRBV7-2 to TRBJ1-2, with D uncertain. Trimming pared 10 bases from V and 4 bases from J, leaving 19 bases between. This CDR3 spans 14 amino acids. Looked up from germline, CDR1 is SGHTA and CDR2 is FQGNSA. The CDR3 is CATISPWGGYGYTF. CDR3 bases: TGTGCCACAATCTCTCCCTGGGGAGGCTATGGCTACACCTTC.

In its sample, this clonotype was seen many times. The chain joins TRBV5-1 to TRBJ1-2; D not resolved. In germline, CDR1 is SGHRS, CDR2 YFSETQ. The length of the CDR3 is 11 residues. Trimming stripped 5 bases from V and 7 bases from J, with 9 bases between. CDR3 loop: CASRIGRGYTF. In DNA, the CDR3 is TGCGCCAGCAGGATTGGTCGTGGCTACACCTTC.

The chain joins TRBV5-6 to TRBJ1-5; no clear D. Germline V gene lookup returns CDR1 SGHDT and CDR2 YYEEEE. This CDR3 has 12 residues. V lost 4 bases and J 7 bases, leaving 9 bases between the germline ends. This CDR3 is CASSAGLQPQHF. CDR3 DNA: TGTGCCAGCAGCGCCGGGCTCCAGCCCCAGCATTTT.

In this sample, this clonotype turned up a few times. The chain couples TRBV4-3 to TRBJ2-3; 9 positions match TRBD2. The CDR3 sequence is 16 residues long. V lost 0 bases and J lost 4; bases outside the gene matches: 5. From germline, CDR1 is LGHNA and CDR2 YSLEER. The CDR3 DNA is TGCGCCAGCAGCCAAGATACTAGCGGGTCGTCAGATACGCAGTATTTT. Its translation: CASSQDTSGSSDTQYF.

This clonotype was seen more than once but under ten times. This chain joins TRBV5-6 and TRBJ2-1; D may correspond to TRBD1 or TRBD2 (5 bases each). There are 15 residues in the CDR3. V dropped 1 base and J dropped 5 bases, with 13 bases sitting between them. Germline V lookup: CDR1 SGHDT, CDR2 YYEEEE. CDR3 sequence reads: CASSLIHRGHNEQFF. The CDR3 DNA reads TGTGCCAGCAGCTTGATACACCGGGGCCACAATGAGCAGTTCTTC.

This clonotype was found a few times. This chain joins TRBV20-1 and TRBJ2-7, with 7 nucleotides matching TRBD2. J lost 2 bases, V lost 3 bases, and 7 bases had no gene match. The CDR3 contains 14 residues. Germline lookup yields CDR1 DFQATT and CDR2 SNEGSKA (reference sequence). The CDR3 sequence is CSASPAGSTYEQYF. The CDR3 coding sequence is TGCAGTGCTAGCCCAGCGGGATCCACCTACGAGCAGTACTTC.

This clonotype was recorded at least ten times. J is TRBJ2-7 and V is TRBV7-9; D is possibly TRBD1 (6 bases). CDR3 length equals 13 residues. Germline-derived CDR1 and CDR2 are SEHNR and FQNEAQ (reference sequence). V gave up 4 bases and J gave up 5 bases, with 12 bases separating them. This CDR3 reads CASSSLDRNEQYF. The CDR3 nucleotides read TGTGCCAGCAGCTCGTTAGACAGGAACGAGCAGTACTTC.

The chain couples TRBV18 to TRBJ2-7; tentatively, D is TRBD1 (6 bases). Germline loops: CDR1 KGHSH, CDR2 LQKENI. The CDR3 is made up of 13 amino acids. Between the trimmed V and J ends, which lost 4 bases and 7 bases, there was a span of 14 bases. The DNA for the CDR3 is TGTGCCAGCTCACTGTTACAGGGCGAAGAGCAGTACTTC. Its translation: CASSLLQGEEQYF.

In its sample, this clonotype was seen a few times. The chain employs TRBV25-1 and TRBJ1-6; D unresolved. The CDR3 spans 16 residues. V dropped 3 bases and J dropped 2 bases, with 11 bases sitting between them. Germline V gene sequence: CDR1 MGHDK, CDR2 SYGVNS. Here the CDR3 DNA reads TGTGCCAGCAGTGACAGGCGTACCGCCTATAATTCACCCCTCCACTTT. Protein sequence: CASSDRRTAYNSPLHF.

The rearrangement links TRBV7-2 to TRBJ2-7; D not resolved. The CDR3 totals 15 residues. Trimming took 1 base from V and 3 from J, leaving 13 bases between them. Per germline, CDR1 SGHTA and CDR2 FQGNSA. The CDR3 spells CASSLVQTPLYEQYF. The CDR3 DNA reads as TGTGCCAGCAGCTTAGTTCAGACTCCCCTCTACGAGCAGTACTTC. Looking up the rest from reference TRBV7-2 and TRBJ2-7 gives the full variable domain: GAGVSQSPSNKVTEKGKDVELRCDPISGHTALYWYRQSLGQGLEFLIYFQGNSAPDKSGLPSDRFSAERTGGSVSTLTIQRTQQEDSAVYLCASSLVQTPLYEQYFGPGTRLTVT.

There are many counts of this clonotype. The chain combines TRBV20-1 with TRBJ2-5, with 7 bases that match TRBD1. V trimming: 3 bases; J trimming: 5 bases; junction bases outside the gene matches: 12. Germline values: CDR1 DFQATT, CDR2 SNEGSKA (reference sequence). The CDR3 extends over 15 amino acids. The CDR3: CSARPTGARRETQYF. Here the CDR3 DNA reads TGCAGTGCTAGGCCAACAGGGGCTCGGAGGGAGACCCAGTACTTC.

This clonotype was counted between two and nine times. The chain recombines TRBV10-3 with TRBJ2-3; 7 bases align to TRBD1. Trimming removed 0 bases from V and 4 bases from J; junction bases left unmatched: 13. This CDR3 spans 18 amino acids. Germline lookup yields CDR1 ENHRY and CDR2 SYGVKD. The CDR3: CAISESRDRTGSPDTQYF. The DNA of the CDR3 is TGTGCCATCAGTGAGTCTAGGGACAGAACAGGATCACCAGATACGCAGTATTTT.

This clonotype was observed a few times. The CDR3 loop is CASSRGQTGANVLTF. DNA for the CDR3: TGCGCCAGCAGCCGGGGCCAGACGGGGGCCAACGTCCTGACTTTC. The V and J genes are TRBV5-1 and TRBJ2-6; D is tentatively TRBD1 or TRBD2 (5 bases each). Between the trimmed V and J ends, which lost 4 bases and 4 bases, there was a span of 12 bases. CDR1 and CDR2 (germline): SGHRS, YFSETQ. This CDR3 contains 15 residues.

The CDR3 reads CASSEEAQGEQYF. CDR3 nucleotide sequence: TGTGCCAGCAGTGAAGAAGCGCAGGGCGAGCAGTACTTC. The V call is TRBV6-1, the J call TRBJ2-7; D might be TRBD1 (5 bases). The CDR3 length is 13 residues. Looked up from germline, CDR1 is MNHNS and CDR2 is SASEGT. Trimming shortened V by 1 base and J by 6 bases, and 10 bases separated the two germline ends.

There are a few counts of this clonotype. This sequence joins TRBV20-1 and TRBJ2-2, with unresolved D. This CDR3 spans 15 amino acids. The germline V gene encodes CDR1 DFQATT and CDR2 SNEGSKA (reference sequence). Between the trimmed V and J ends, which lost 1 base and 1 base, there was a span of 10 bases. The CDR3 nucleotides are TGCAGTGCTAGAGTATTACAGAAGAACACCGGGGAGCTGTTTTTT. Translating gives CSARVLQKNTGELFF.

V and J are TRBV12-3 or TRBV12-4 and TRBJ2-7, with D maybe TRBD1 (5 bases). V lost 5 bases and J 3 bases, leaving 17 bases between the germline ends. The CDR3 contains 15 residues. The CDR3 sequence: CASSLSPTGYYEQYF. DNA of the CDR3: TGTGCCAGCAGTCTTAGCCCTACAGGATACTACGAGCAGTACTTC.

The chain combines TRBV6-5 with TRBJ1-1; perhaps TRBD1 as D (6 bases). The germline V gene encodes CDR1 MNHEY and CDR2 SVGAGI. The CDR3 runs 15 residues. Trimming pared 2 bases from V and 0 bases from J, leaving 10 bases between. CDR3 in amino acids: CASSYAGGMNTEAFF. In nucleotides, the CDR3 is TGTGCCAGCAGTTACGCTGGGGGCATGAACACTGAAGCTTTCTTT.

This clonotype was picked up a small number of times. The rearrangement uses TRBV5-1 and TRBJ2-3; no definite D call. The V and J ends lost 0 bases and 6 bases respectively, with 8 bases between them. The CDR3 totals 13 residues. From germline, CDR1 is SGHRS and CDR2 YFSETQ. The CDR3: CASSLAVSDTQYF. The CDR3 region has the DNA TGCGCCAGCAGCTTGGCGGTCTCGGATACGCAGTATTTT. The full variable domain, in which reference TRBV5-1 and TRBJ2-3 provide the parts outside the CDR3, is KAGVTQTPRYLIKTRGQQVTLSCSPISGHRSVSWYQQTPGQGLQFLFEYFSETQRNKGNFPGRFSGRQFSNSRSEMNVSTLELGDSALYLCASSLAVSDTQYFGPGTRLTVL.

The gene calls are TRBV20-1 and TRBJ2-3; the match to TRBD2 covers 16 bases. The V gene end was trimmed by 6 bases and the J gene end by 7 bases; junction bases not matched to a gene: 13. The CDR3 spans 17 residues. Germline loops: CDR1 DFQATT, CDR2 SNEGSKA (reference sequence). For the CDR3, the DNA is TGCAGTGCCGTAAACGGGGAGGGACTAGCGGGGGGGTATACGCAGTATTTT. This gives the protein CSAVNGEGLAGGYTQYF.

This clonotype was seen more than once but under ten times. The chain carries TRBV5-1 and TRBJ1-2, with 8 bases fitting TRBD1. V shed 0 bases and J 5 bases; nucleotides not matched to a gene: 6. Germline V gives CDR1 SGHRS, CDR2 YFSETQ. CDR3 length equals 15 residues. The CDR3 sequence: CASSLASGQDYGYTF. CDR3 coding DNA: TGCGCCAGCAGCTTGGCGTCGGGACAGGATTATGGCTACACCTTC. The whole variable domain, filled in from reference TRBV5-1 and TRBJ1-2, reads KAGVTQTPRYLIKTRGQQVTLSCSPISGHRSVSWYQQTPGQGLQFLFEYFSETQRNKGNFPGRFSGRQFSNSRSEMNVSTLELGDSALYLCASSLASGQDYGYTFGSGTRLTVV.

This chain uses TRBV9 with TRBJ2-7, with 10 nucleotides matching TRBD1. Germline V gene data show CDR1 as SGDLS and CDR2 as YYNGEE. V trimming: 3 bases; J trimming: 4 bases; junction bases outside the gene matches: 10. The CDR3 is made up of 16 amino acids. CDR3 DNA sequence: TGTGCCAGCAGCGCTAATCGACAGGGGGCGTTTTACGAGCAGTACTTC. Amino acid sequence: CASSANRQGAFYEQYF.

This clonotype was picked up a small number of times. The V gene is TRBV12-3 or TRBV12-4, the J gene TRBJ2-7; 9 bases are shared with TRBD2. The CDR3 loop spans 15 amino acids. The V gene end was trimmed by 4 bases and the J gene end by 2 bases; junction bases not matched to a gene: 6. CDR3 coding DNA: TGTGCCAGCAGTTCCCGACTAGCGGATGCCTACGAGCAGTACTTC. It specifies CASSSRLADAYEQYF.

This clonotype was seen only a few times. Mismatch with germline at one junction end may stem from a read error. This sequence joins TRBV7-9 and TRBJ1-2; weak D call: TRBD1 (6 bases). The CDR3 runs 14 residues. The V gene's germline CDR1 is SEHNR and CDR2 FQNEAQ (reference sequence). DNA for the CDR3: TGTGCCAGCACCTTAGGACAGAACAACTATGGCTACACCTTC. As protein: CASTLGQNNYGYTF.

This clonotype was seen at least ten times. The chain couples TRBV7-9 to TRBJ2-7, with TRBD2 matching 8 bases. The J segment lost 5 bases and the V segment lost 1 base, leaving 4 bases of the junction unmatched. The CDR3 loop spans 14 amino acids. The germline V gene encodes CDR1 SEHNR and CDR2 FQNEAQ (reference sequence). CDR3 residues: CASSLVAGGNEQYF. The CDR3 coding sequence is TGTGCCAGCAGCTTAGTGGCGGGAGGTAACGAGCAGTACTTC.

DNA of the CDR3: TGTGCCAGCAGTCCGGCGGACACTGAAGCTTTCTTT. This gives the protein CASSPADTEAFF. V and J are TRBV12-3 or TRBV12-4 and TRBJ1-1; the D is unclear. This CDR3 has 12 residues. Deletions cut 5 bases from V and 3 bases from J, with 7 bases between.

This clonotype was counted between two and nine times. This sequence joins TRBV13 and TRBJ2-7; TRBD1 agrees at 7 bases. V gave up 5 bases and J gave up 5 bases; unmatched junction bases: 6. The V gene's germline CDR1 is PRHDT and CDR2 FYEKMQ (reference sequence). The CDR3 length is 13 residues. The DNA for the CDR3 is TGTGCCAGCAGCGTCCTTGACAGGGACGAGCAGTACTTC. It specifies CASSVLDRDEQYF.

This clonotype has at least ten counts. This chain uses TRBV29-1 with TRBJ2-7, with D unclear. The CDR3 is 14 residues long. Germline V gene sequence: CDR1 SQVTM, CDR2 ANQGSEA. Trimming removed 4 bases at V and 4 bases at J, with 17 bases between. DNA of the CDR3: TGCAGCGTTGCTGGCAGTGACGTCGGGTACGAGCAGTACTTC. Its translation is CSVAGSDVGYEQYF.

This chain joins TRBV10-1 and TRBJ1-4; unclear D gene. Looked up from germline, CDR1 is WNHNN and CDR2 is SYGVQD (reference sequence). Trimming shortened V by 6 bases and J by 8 bases, and 13 bases separated the two germline ends. This CDR3 region has 13 residues. The CDR3 sequence: CASSVDRWEKLFF. As DNA, the CDR3 is TGCGCCAGCAGCGTGGACCGGTGGGAAAAACTGTTTTTT.

This clonotype has only a few counts. This rearrangement joins TRBV4-3 to TRBJ1-2; TRBD1 matches at 9 bases. Trimming removed 0 bases from V and 8 bases from J; junction bases left unmatched: 13. The CDR3 is 17 amino acids. CDR1 is LGHNA, CDR2 YSLEER, per germline. In nucleotides, the CDR3 is TGCGCCAGCAGCCAAGATATAGTAGGGGACAGGGTTTTCGGCTACACCTTC. Translated: CASSQDIVGDRVFGYTF.

In its sample, this clonotype was seen a few times. The chain couples TRBV20-1 to TRBJ2-3; 7 nucleotides line up with TRBD1. The CDR3 consists of 15 residues. In germline, CDR1 is DFQATT, CDR2 SNEGSKA (reference sequence). The DNA of the CDR3 is TGCAGCTCGACAGGGCGTTCAACTAGCACAGATACGCAGTATTTT. Protein: CSSTGRSTSTDTQYF.